Reported below is one T cell receptor (beta chain). The antigen is unknown. The data belong to a study of T-cell memory formation after mild COVID-19. The CDR3 runs to 18 residues. V dropped 8 bases and J dropped 0; count of bases not matched to a gene: 13. CDR1 and CDR2 (germline): SNHLY, FYNNEI. The study, taken as a whole, reports: Contracting CD4+ clones were located mainly in CM and EM, and CD8+ clones in EMRA.

MiXCR, run by TCRdb on the 5' RACE reads, gives a single entry per CDR3 protein. The sample includes around 440,000 distinct CDR3 sequences, around a sixth of them seen just once. This chain uses TRBV2 with TRBJ2-6; TRBD1 aligns across 7 bases. This TCR came from an adult woman who had mild COVID-19 (a few samples of this study predate the infection). Cell type and time point are not known. Sequencing used PBMCs or a T cell subset sorted from them (not recorded which). The CDR3 sequence: CASAVYRGQPSGANVLTF. The CDR3 DNA is TGTGCCAGCGCCGTGTACAGGGGACAACCCTCTGGGGCCAACGTCCTGACTTTC.